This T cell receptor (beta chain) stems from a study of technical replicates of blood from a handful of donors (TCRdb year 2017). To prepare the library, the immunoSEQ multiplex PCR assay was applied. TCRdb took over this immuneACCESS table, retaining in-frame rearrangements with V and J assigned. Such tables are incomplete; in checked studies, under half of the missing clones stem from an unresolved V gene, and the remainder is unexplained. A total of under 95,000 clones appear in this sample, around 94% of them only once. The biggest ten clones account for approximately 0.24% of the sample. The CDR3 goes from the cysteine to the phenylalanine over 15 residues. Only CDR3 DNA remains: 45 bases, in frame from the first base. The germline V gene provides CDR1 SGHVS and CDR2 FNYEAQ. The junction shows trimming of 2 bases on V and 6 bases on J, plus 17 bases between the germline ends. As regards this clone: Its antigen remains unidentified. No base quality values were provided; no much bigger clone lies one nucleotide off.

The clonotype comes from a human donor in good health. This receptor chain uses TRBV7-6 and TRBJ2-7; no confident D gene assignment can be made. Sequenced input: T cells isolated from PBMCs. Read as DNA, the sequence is TGTGCCAGCAGCTTAAGTCGTGTTCATCGGAGCGAGCAGTACTTC. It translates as CASSLSRVHRSEQYF.